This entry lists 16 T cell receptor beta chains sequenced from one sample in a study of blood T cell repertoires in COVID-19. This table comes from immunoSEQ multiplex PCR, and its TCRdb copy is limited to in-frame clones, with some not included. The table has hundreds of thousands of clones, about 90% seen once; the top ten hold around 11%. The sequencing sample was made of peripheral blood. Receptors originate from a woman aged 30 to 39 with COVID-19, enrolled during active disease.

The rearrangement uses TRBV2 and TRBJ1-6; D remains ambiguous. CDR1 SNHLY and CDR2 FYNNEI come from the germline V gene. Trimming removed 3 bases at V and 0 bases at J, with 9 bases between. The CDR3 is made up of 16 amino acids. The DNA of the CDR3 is TGTGCCAGCAGTGACGCCCGGAGCTCCTATAATTCACCCCTCCACTTT. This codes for CASSDARSSYNSPLHF.

The CDR3 nucleotides are TGTGCCAGCAGTCGGACTAGCGGGAGAGGTCATGAGCAGTTCTTC. The encoded protein is CASSRTSGRGHEQFF. The chain uses TRBV27 and TRBJ2-1; TRBD2 aligns across 13 bases. This CDR3 region has 15 residues. Germline CDR1 and CDR2: MNHEY and SMNVEV (reference sequence). The V gene end was trimmed by 5 bases and the J gene end by 8 bases; junction bases not matched to a gene: 6.

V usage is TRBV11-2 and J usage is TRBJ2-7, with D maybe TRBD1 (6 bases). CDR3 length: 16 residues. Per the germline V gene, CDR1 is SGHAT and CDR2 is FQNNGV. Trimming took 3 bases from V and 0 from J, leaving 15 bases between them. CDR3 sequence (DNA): TGTGCCAGCAGCTTCCTGGGGACACAGAGCTCCTACGAGCAGTACTTC. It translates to CASSFLGTQSSYEQYF. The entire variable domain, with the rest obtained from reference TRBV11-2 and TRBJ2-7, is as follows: EAGVAQSPRYKIIEKRQSVAFWCNPISGHATLYWYQQILGQGPKLLIQFQNNGVVDDSQLPKDRFSAERLKGVDSTLKIQPAKLEDSAVYLCASSFLGTQSSYEQYFGPGTRLTVT.

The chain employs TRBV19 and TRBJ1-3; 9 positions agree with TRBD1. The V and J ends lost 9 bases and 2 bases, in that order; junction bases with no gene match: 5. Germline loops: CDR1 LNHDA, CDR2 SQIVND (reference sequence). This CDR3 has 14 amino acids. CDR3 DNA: TGTGCCAGCCAGGACAGGGGAACTGGAAACACCATATATTTT. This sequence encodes CASQDRGTGNTIYF.

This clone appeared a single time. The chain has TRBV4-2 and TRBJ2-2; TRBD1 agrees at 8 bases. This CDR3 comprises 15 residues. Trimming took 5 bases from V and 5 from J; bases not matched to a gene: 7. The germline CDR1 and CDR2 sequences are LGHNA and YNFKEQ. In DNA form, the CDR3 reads TGTGCCAGCAGCTCCGGGACAGGAGGGACCGGGGAGCTGTTTTTT. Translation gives CASSSGTGGTGELFF.

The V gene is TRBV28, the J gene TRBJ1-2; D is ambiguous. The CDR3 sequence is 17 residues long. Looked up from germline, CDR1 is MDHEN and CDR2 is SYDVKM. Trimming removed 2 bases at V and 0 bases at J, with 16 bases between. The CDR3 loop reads CASSLPPWARTNYGYTF. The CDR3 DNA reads TGTGCCAGCAGTTTACCTCCCTGGGCCAGAACTAACTATGGCTACACCTTC.

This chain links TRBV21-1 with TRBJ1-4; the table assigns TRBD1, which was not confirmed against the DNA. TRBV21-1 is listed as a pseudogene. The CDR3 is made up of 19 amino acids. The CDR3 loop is CASSKTGTAEYSTNEKLFF. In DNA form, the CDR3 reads TGTGCCAGCAGCAAGACCGGGACAGCAGAGTATTCAACTAATGAAAAACTGTTTTTT.

The CDR3 region is CATRGLDEETQYF. The CDR3 nucleotides read TGTGCCACCAGGGGACTAGATGAAGAGACCCAGTACTTC. This chain uses TRBV15 with TRBJ2-5; 8 bases match TRBD2. There are 13 residues in the CDR3. Losses at the gene ends were 6 bases for V and 3 bases for J; bases not matched to a gene: 3. Germline V gene lookup returns CDR1 LNHNV and CDR2 YYDKDF (reference sequence).

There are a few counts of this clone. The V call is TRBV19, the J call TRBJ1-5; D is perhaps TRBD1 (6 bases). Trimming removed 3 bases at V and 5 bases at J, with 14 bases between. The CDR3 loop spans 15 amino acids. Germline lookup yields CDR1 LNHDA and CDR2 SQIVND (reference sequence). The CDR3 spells CASSMTGPRDQPQHF. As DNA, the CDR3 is TGTGCCAGTAGTATGACAGGTCCACGGGATCAGCCCCAGCATTTT.

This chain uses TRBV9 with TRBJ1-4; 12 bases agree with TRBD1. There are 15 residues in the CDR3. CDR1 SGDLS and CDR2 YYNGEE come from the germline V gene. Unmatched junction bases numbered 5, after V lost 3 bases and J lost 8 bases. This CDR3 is CASSAGTGGGEKLFF. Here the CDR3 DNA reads TGTGCCAGCAGCGCCGGGACAGGGGGCGGAGAAAAACTGTTTTTT. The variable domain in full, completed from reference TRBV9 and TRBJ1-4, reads DSGVTQTPKHLITATGQRVTLRCSPRSGDLSVYWYQQSLDQGLQFLIQYYNGEERAKGNILERFSAQQFPDLHSELNLSSLELGDSALYFCASSAGTGGGEKLFFGSGTQLSVL.

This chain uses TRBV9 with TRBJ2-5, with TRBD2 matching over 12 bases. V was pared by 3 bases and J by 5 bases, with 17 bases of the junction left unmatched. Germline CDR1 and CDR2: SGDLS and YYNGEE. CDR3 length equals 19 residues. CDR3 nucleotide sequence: TGTGCCAGCAGCGCCCACGGGGGGCTAGCGGGAGGGATCGGGGAGACCCAGTACTTC. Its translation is CASSAHGGLAGGIGETQYF.

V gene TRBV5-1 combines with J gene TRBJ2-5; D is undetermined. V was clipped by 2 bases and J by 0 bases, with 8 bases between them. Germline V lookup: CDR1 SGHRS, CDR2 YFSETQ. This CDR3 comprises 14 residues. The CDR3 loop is CASSLSRNQETQYF. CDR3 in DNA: TGCGCCAGCAGCTTATCGCGGAACCAAGAGACCCAGTACTTC.

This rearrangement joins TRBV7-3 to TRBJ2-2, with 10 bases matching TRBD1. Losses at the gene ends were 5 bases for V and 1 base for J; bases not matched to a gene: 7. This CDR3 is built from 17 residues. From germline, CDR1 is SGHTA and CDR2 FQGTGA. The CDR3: CASSRTRDRGNTGELFF. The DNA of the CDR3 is TGTGCCAGCAGCCGTACCCGGGACAGGGGGAACACCGGGGAGCTGTTTTTT.

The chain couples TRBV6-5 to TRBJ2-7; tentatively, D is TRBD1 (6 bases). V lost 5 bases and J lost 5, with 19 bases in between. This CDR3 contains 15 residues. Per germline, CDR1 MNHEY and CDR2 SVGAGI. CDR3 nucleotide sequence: TGTGCCAGCAGTCCTCGGAGACAGGTATTACACGAGCAGTACTTC. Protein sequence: CASSPRRQVLHEQYF.

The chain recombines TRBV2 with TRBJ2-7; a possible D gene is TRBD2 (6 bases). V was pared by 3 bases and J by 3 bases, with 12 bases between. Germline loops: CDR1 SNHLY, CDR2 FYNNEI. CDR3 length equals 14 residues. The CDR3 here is CASSDVGGDYEQYF. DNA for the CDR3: TGTGCCAGCAGTGATGTCGGGGGAGACTACGAGCAGTACTTC.

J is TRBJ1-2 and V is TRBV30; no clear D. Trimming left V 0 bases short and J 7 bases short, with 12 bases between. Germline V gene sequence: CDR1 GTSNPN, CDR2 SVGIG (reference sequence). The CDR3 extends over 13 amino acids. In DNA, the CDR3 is TGTGCCTGGAGTGTATGGGGAGAGGGTGGCTACACCTTC. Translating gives CAWSVWGEGGYTF. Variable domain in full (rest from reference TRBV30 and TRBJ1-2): SQTIHQWPATLVQPVGSPLSLECTVEGTSNPNLYWYRQAAGRGLQLLFYSVGIGQISSEVPQNLSASRPQDRQFILSSKKLLLSDSGFYLCAWSVWGEGGYTFGSGTRLTVV.